This entry concerns a single TCR beta chain. Its antigen remains unidentified. Here immunoSEQ multiplex PCR was the method, and the copy in TCRdb shows in-frame clones only, minus some. The sample records 4,000 to 4,500 clones, more than 60% being singletons. The record originates from a study of PD-1 blockade in classical Hodgkin lymphoma. Looking at the study overall: It was nivolumab at 3 mg/kg, given intravenously every 2 weeks, that patients received. Findings and limits, study-wide: Whereas CD4+ TCR diversity had risen significantly by C4D1, CD8+ TCR diversity had not. The causes of the repertoire differences, possibly disease activity or prior therapy, remain undefined.

The CDR3 contains 12 residues. With 6 bases removed from V and 8 bases from J, the gap between germline ends came to 11 bases. Germline V CDR1 and CDR2: SGHTA, FQGNSA. All the patients suffered relapse after autologous stem cell transplantation, and brentuximab vedotin exposure differed. Magnetic negative selection of thawed PBMCs was the method by which CD4+ T cells were purified. The chain recombines TRBV7-2 with TRBJ2-1; D uncertain. This TCR was recovered from a human donor with classical Hodgkin lymphoma. The source material was CD4+ T cells from blood, sampled at baseline. The CDR3 region is CASSGMGDEQFF. The CDR3 region has the DNA TGTGCCAGCAGTGGAATGGGTGATGAGCAGTTCTTC.